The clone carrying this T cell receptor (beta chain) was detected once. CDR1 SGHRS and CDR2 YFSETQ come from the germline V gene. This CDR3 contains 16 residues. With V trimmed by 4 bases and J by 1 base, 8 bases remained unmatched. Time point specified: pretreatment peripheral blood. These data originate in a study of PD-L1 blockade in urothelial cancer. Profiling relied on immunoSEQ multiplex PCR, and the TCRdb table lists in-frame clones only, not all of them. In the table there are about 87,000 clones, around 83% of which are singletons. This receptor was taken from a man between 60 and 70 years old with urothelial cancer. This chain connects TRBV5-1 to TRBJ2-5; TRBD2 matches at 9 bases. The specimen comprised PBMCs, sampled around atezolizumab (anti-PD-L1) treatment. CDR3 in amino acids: CASSPGSGGFQETQYF. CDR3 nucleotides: TGCGCCAGCAGCCCTGGTAGCGGGGGTTTCCAAGAGACCCAGTACTTC.